This T cell receptor beta chain is from a study of blood T cell repertoires in COVID-19. In the study overall: The origin of the acute and convalescent COVID-19 samples was the United States, Italy and Spain. Sources were T cells, B-cell-depleted T cells, or PBMCs; the material itself was cDNA or gDNA.

Methods used by the authors: The assay estimated nucleated cells by amplifying reference gene primers. Libraries were prepared by immunoSEQ multiplex PCR; TCRdb keeps only in-frame clonotypes and omits some of them. V, J and clone size are those of that table, while D and trimming were read from the DNA. The sample has roughly 50,000 clones, around 90% seen once. The trim removed 4 bases at V and 4 bases at J, leaving 5 bases unmatched. Per germline, CDR1 SNHLY and CDR2 FYNNEI. This CDR3 spans 15 amino acids. The chain employs TRBV2 and TRBJ2-5; 11 positions match TRBD1. Source material: peripheral blood. The clonotype was recovered from a woman aged 55-70 years with active or convalescent COVID-19. Here the CDR3 reads CASSAGQGASETQYF. CDR3 in DNA: TGTGCCAGCAGTGCCGGACAGGGGGCATCAGAGACCCAGTACTTC.